This is a list of T cell receptor beta chains from one sample in a study of OX40 agonist ivuxolimab in advanced cancers. Assay used: immunoSEQ multiplex PCR; TCRdb lists only in-frame clones, some missing. The sample shows tens of thousands of clones, roughly four fifths of them seen only once. The input for sequencing was CD4+ or CD8+ T cells sorted from blood, taken in a trial of the OX40 agonist ivuxolimab. These receptors came from an adult with an advanced solid tumor such as melanoma, head and neck, liver or kidney cancer. The CDR3 runs from the conserved cysteine through the conserved F or W. D genes are given only for firm matches. Some rows have no size entry. The others give once, few or many, or a class for an expanded clone.

J gene	V gene	D gene	clone size	CDR3 DNA	CDR3 protein
TRBJ2-3	TRBV15	.	once	TGTGCCACCAGCAGAAATAAGGGGGATACGCAGTATTTT	CATSRNKGDTQYF
TRBJ2-3	TRBV15	TRBD2	few	TGTGCCACCAGCAGAGGACTAGCACTCAGCACAGATACGCAGTATTTT	CATSRGLALSTDTQYF
TRBJ2-5	TRBV27	.	.	TGTGCCAGCAGTTTAAGGAGCAGGGATCTTACAGAGACCCAGTACTTC	CASSLRSRDLTETQYF
TRBJ2-7	TRBV28	TRBD1	.	TGTGCCAGCAGTTCAGTAGGACAGGGAGCTTACCAGTACTTC	CASSSVGQGAYQYF
TRBJ2-3	TRBV27	.	.	TGTGCCAGCCTCAAATCGGATACGCAGTATTTT	CASLKSDTQYF
TRBJ2-2	TRBV9	.	few	TGTGCCAGCAGCGCAGACCCTAGCGCAACCGGGGAGCTGTTTTTT	CASSADPSATGELFF
TRBJ1-1	TRBV7-8	.	.	TGTGCCAGCAGCTTAAGCATCAGAGCCACTGAAGCTTTCTTT	CASSLSIRATEAFF
TRBJ1-2	TRBV27	.	.	TGTGCCAGCAGTTTACGGGGGTTCGGCTATGGCTACACCTTC	CASSLRGFGYGYTF
TRBJ1-2	TRBV19	.	.	TGTGCCAGTAGTATACCCCTTGGGCAGGGCTATGGCTACACCTTC	CASSIPLGQGYGYTF
TRBJ2-1	TRBV7-8	TRBD2	.	TGTGCCAGCAGCACAACTAGCGGGAGCTCCTACAATGAGCAGTTCTTC	CASSTTSGSSYNEQFF
TRBJ2-2	TRBV19	TRBD1	.	TGTGCCAGTAGGCCCGGGACAGGGAGCACCGGGGAGCTGTTTTTT	CASRPGTGSTGELFF
TRBJ2-2	TRBV29-1	.	.	TGCAGCGTGGACCATCAGAACACCGGGGAGCTGTTTTTT	CSVDHQNTGELFF
TRBJ1-5	TRBV19	TRBD1	.	TGTGCCAGTAGTGTCGCCAGGACAGGGGGTAATCAGCCCCAGCATTTT	CASSVARTGGNQPQHF
TRBJ2-4	TRBV18	.	.	TGTGCCAGCTCACCTGGCGTGGGGGGCCGTAACATACTAGCCAAAAACATTCAGTACTTC	CASSPGVGGRNILAKNIQYF
TRBJ2-7	TRBV21-1	.	.	TGTGCCAGCAGCAAAGAGGCCTCTCAGGGGGCTCTACTATTCTACGAGCAGTACTTC	CASSKEASQGALLFYEQYF
TRBJ2-7	TRBV6-1	.	few	TGTGCCAGCTCCCCCGTACCTGCGGGTTCCGAGCAGTACTTC	CASSPVPAGSEQYF
TRBJ2-3	TRBV20-1	.	.	TGCAGTGGGGGGACAGATACGCAGTATTTT	CSGGTDTQYF
TRBJ2-7	TRBV9	.	.	TGTGCCAGCAGCGTCGCGGGCCTGACCTACGAGCAGTACTTC	CASSVAGLTYEQYF
TRBJ1-2	TRBV4-1	.	.	TGCGCCAGCAGCCAAGATCAGGACGCGTCCGGTGGCTACACCTTC	CASSQDQDASGGYTF
TRBJ2-5	TRBV5-1	.	.	TGCGCCAGCAGCTGGACCCAGGTTCGTGAGACCCAGTACTTC	CASSWTQVRETQYF
TRBJ1-2	TRBV5-1	TRBD1	.	TGCGCCACCCGCTTGGGACAGGGAGAGGTTGGCTACACCTTC	CATRLGQGEVGYTF
TRBJ1-2	TRBV28	.	.	TGTGCCAGCAGTTTACCTGGGACGAGTTATGATGGCTACACCTTC	CASSLPGTSYDGYTF
TRBJ1-4	TRBV6-6	.	few	TGTGCCAGCACCGAGGGCCCCGTGGGAAAACTGTTTTTT	CASTEGPVGKLFF
TRBJ2-5	TRBV28	.	.	TGTGCCAGCAGTGTAAGTCCCGCAGAGACCCAGTACTTC	CASSVSPAETQYF
TRBJ1-5	TRBV7-8	.	.	TGTGCCAGCAGCTTAGGCTTGGGCAGGAAGAGCAATCAGCCCCAGCATTTT	CASSLGLGRKSNQPQHF
TRBJ2-7	TRBV9	.	.	TGTGCCAGCAGCGTAGACTTGGAGTTTCACGAGCAGTACTTC	CASSVDLEFHEQYF
TRBJ1-6	TRBV6-1	.	.	TGTGCCAGCAGTGAAGTTGCGGGAGGGAATTCACCCCTCCACTTT	CASSEVAGGNSPLHF
TRBJ2-2	TRBV5-4	.	.	TGTGCCAGCAGCTTGGGAGGCGGGATCGCCGTGAACACCGGGGAGCTGTTTTTT	CASSLGGGIAVNTGELFF
TRBJ2-7	TRBV5-1	.	.	TGCGCCAGCAGCTTGGACCCGGGGTTGAACGAGCAGTACTTC	CASSLDPGLNEQYF
TRBJ2-5	TRBV5-4	.	.	TGTGCCAGCAGCCTCTCAAGCGGGCTGGGGCAAGAGACCCAGTACTTC	CASSLSSGLGQETQYF
TRBJ2-7	TRBV7-9	.	medium-sized	TGTGCCAGCAGCTTAGGGTCCTACGAGCAGTACTTC	CASSLGSYEQYF
TRBJ2-2	TRBV30	TRBD2	.	TGTGCCTGGACCGGACTAGCGGGAGGTCGCACCGGGGAGCTGTTTTTT	CAWTGLAGGRTGELFF
TRBJ2-4	TRBV20-1	.	.	TGCAGTGCTTTCACTCTAAACATTCAGTACTTC	CSAFTLNIQYF
TRBJ2-7	TRBV5-1	.	.	TGCGCCAGCAGCGCGGGCGGCACCGGGACTGGCTACGAGCAGTACTTC	CASSAGGTGTGYEQYF
TRBJ1-5	TRBV9	TRBD1	.	TGTGCCAGCAGCGCCGCCGGGACAGGGCCCACCTATAGCAATCAGCCCCAGCATTTT	CASSAAGTGPTYSNQPQHF
TRBJ2-2	TRBV15	TRBD1	.	TGTGCCACCAGCAGAGATCGGCAGGGGGCCGGGGAGCTGTTTTTT	CATSRDRQGAGELFF
TRBJ1-4	TRBV15	.	.	TGTGCCACCAGCAGAGATAATCTCGACCTCCATGAAAAACTGTTTTTT	CATSRDNLDLHEKLFF
TRBJ2-7	TRBV29-1	TRBD2	.	TGCAGCGTTTCGCGGGAGGGCCCCTACGAGCAGTACTTC	CSVSREGPYEQYF
TRBJ1-1	TRBV7-2	.	.	TGTGCCAGCAGCCCTACTTATGGGCGGACTGAAGCTTTCTTT	CASSPTYGRTEAFF
TRBJ1-4	TRBV18	TRBD1	.	TGTGCCAGCTCACCTAGGGATAACCTAGGACAGGTTGGCGAAAAACTGTTTTTT	CASSPRDNLGQVGEKLFF
TRBJ2-1	TRBV19	.	.	TGTGCCAGTAGTAGAGGCGGGAACTCCTACAATGAGCAGTTCTTC	CASSRGGNSYNEQFF
TRBJ1-1	TRBV19	.	once	TGTGCCAGTAGTAATAGTGGGGGGGTGAACACTGAAGCTTTCTTT	CASSNSGGVNTEAFF
TRBJ1-1	TRBV4-1	.	.	TGCGCCAGCAGCCTTGGTGCAGGGCTGAACACTGAAGCTTTCTTT	CASSLGAGLNTEAFF
TRBJ2-3	TRBV6-1	.	.	TGTGCCAGCAGTGGGGACTCGGCCCTGACGGATACGCAGTATTTT	CASSGDSALTDTQYF
TRBJ1-1	TRBV5-1	.	.	TGCGCCAGCAGCTTGGACTCCGCGAACACTGAAGCTTTCTTT	CASSLDSANTEAFF
TRBJ2-1	TRBV5-5	TRBD2	few	TGTGCCAGCAGCTTGGGACTAGCGGCCTACAATGAGCAGTTCTTC	CASSLGLAAYNEQFF
TRBJ1-5	TRBV6-1	TRBD1	.	TGTGCCAGCAGTGAAGAGCAGGGGGCCCTTAATCAGCCCCAGCATTTT	CASSEEQGALNQPQHF
TRBJ2-7	TRBV7-9	TRBD1	.	TGTGCCAGCAGCTTCTATTCCGGGACAGAAGCCTCCTACGAGCAGTACTTC	CASSFYSGTEASYEQYF
TRBJ1-2	TRBV28	TRBD1	.	TGTGCCAGCAGGACAGGGGGCTCTAGAGGCTACACCTTC	CASRTGGSRGYTF
TRBJ2-2	TRBV27	.	.	TGTGCCAGCAGTTTATCTATCGGTGCGTCTGGGGAGCTGTTTTTT	CASSLSIGASGELFF
TRBJ2-7	TRBV28	.	.	TGTGCCAGCAGTCCCTCCCAGGATCCAATGGCCTACGAGCAGTACTTC	CASSPSQDPMAYEQYF
TRBJ2-7	TRBV9	.	few	TGTGCCAGCAGCCCCTACCAGGGAGCCGTTAAGTACGAGCAGTACTTC	CASSPYQGAVKYEQYF
TRBJ2-3	TRBV10-1	.	once	TGCGCCAGCAGTGAGTCCCGGGACTGGGACACAGATACGCAGTATTTT	CASSESRDWDTDTQYF
TRBJ1-3	TRBV25-1	TRBD1	.	TGTGCCAGCAGTGAAGCCGGTGACAGGGCTGGAAACACCATATATTTT	CASSEAGDRAGNTIYF
TRBJ2-2	TRBV5-6	.	.	TGTGCCAGCAGCCCCACCAGGGTTACCGGGGAGCTGTTTTTT	CASSPTRVTGELFF
TRBJ2-7	TRBV5-6	.	.	TGTGCCAGCAGCCCGTGGGGTAGCGAGACCTCCTACGAGCAGTACTTC	CASSPWGSETSYEQYF
TRBJ1-1	TRBV27	.	.	TGTGCCAGCAGTTTGAGGGCCGGGCACACTGAAGCTTTCTTT	CASSLRAGHTEAFF